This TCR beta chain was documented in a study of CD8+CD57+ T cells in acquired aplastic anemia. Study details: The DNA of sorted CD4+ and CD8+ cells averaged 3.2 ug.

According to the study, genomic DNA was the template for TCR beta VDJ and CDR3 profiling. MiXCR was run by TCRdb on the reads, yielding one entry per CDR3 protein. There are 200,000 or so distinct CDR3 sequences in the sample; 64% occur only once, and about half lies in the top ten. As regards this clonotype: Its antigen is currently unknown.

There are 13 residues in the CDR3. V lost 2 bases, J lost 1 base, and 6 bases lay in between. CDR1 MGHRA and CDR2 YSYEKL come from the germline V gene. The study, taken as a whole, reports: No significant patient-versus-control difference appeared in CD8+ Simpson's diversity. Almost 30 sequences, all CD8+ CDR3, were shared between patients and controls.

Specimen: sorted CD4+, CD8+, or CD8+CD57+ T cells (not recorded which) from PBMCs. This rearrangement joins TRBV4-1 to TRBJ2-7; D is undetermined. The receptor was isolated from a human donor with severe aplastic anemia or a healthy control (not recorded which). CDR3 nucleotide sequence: TGCGCCAGCAGCCAAAGGGTTTCCTACGAGCAGTACTTC. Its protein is CASSQRVSYEQYF.